Sequencing of this T cell receptor beta chain was carried out in a study of human T cells and chemical hapten exposure. Authors' analysis steps: Approximately 100,000 TCRs per sample was the median, with a range of about 20,000 to 690,600. TCRdb used MiXCR to reprocess the RACE reads, holding one entry per CDR3 protein. The V and J calls come from TCRdb's annotation, not from the publication. Among 40,000 or so distinct CDR3 sequences, 10% were seen once, and the ten largest hold approximately 5.9%. This clonotype has more than one count but fewer than ten. Its antigen is as yet unknown. Germline values: CDR1 SGHDT, CDR2 YYEEEE. The CDR3 is 16 amino acids. The germline V and J ends were trimmed by 6 bases and 0 bases, with 18 bases remaining between them. The time point was: pre-sensitization, week 0. The treatment was: therapeutic diphenylcyclopropenone sensitization with weekly scalp DPC. Whole-study findings and limits: Relative to controls, expanded TCRs formed significantly more large CDR3 similarity clusters.

Sequences were derived from whole blood, sampled in connection with sensitization to the hapten diphenylcyclopropenone (DPC). The TCR was taken from a man younger than 40 with alopecia areata. Some clones in this sample may be carry-over from other donors' samples. The rearrangement uses TRBV5-6 and TRBJ1-1, with D uncertain. The CDR3 region is CASIWYPSGMNTEAFF. The CDR3 DNA reads as TGTGCCAGCATTTGGTACCCGTCGGGAATGAACACTGAAGCTTTCTTT.